The 23 T cell receptor beta chains in this list originate from one sample, sequenced in a study of blood T cells in healthy people across ages. Then a second PCR, running roughly 7 to 12 cycles, was carried out with a sample-barcoded 5' primer and a J-beta primer mix. TCRdb passed the 5' RACE reads through MiXCR, listing each CDR3 protein once. The repertoire holds over 1,500,000 distinct CDR3 sequences, 30% to 40% seen once, with roughly 23% in the top ten. Sequencing input: blood. The receptors shown here come from a human donor in good health.

In this sample, this clonotype turned up a few times. The chain links TRBV9 to TRBJ1-2, with D possibly TRBD1 on 5 matching bases. The V end lost 0 bases, the J end lost 10 bases, and 13 bases lay between the germline ends. CDR1 is SGDLS and CDR2 is YYNGEE in the germline V gene. The CDR3 covers 13 residues. For the CDR3, the DNA is TGTGCCAGCAGCGTAGAGTTTGGGGCCGTCTACACCTTC. Encoded protein: CASSVEFGAVYTF.

The chain links TRBV5-5 to TRBJ2-7; 8 positions match TRBD2. Germline V CDR1 and CDR2: SGHKS, YYEKEE (reference sequence). The V gene end was trimmed by 4 bases and the J gene end by 5 bases; junction bases not matched to a gene: 11. The CDR3 spans 15 residues. The CDR3 reads CASSPLTSESNEQYF. The CDR3 DNA follows: TGTGCCAGCAGCCCATTGACTAGCGAGTCAAACGAGCAGTACTTC. Combining the CDR3 with reference TRBV5-5 and TRBJ2-7 gives the whole variable domain DAGVTQSPTHLIKTRGQQVTLRCSPISGHKSVSWYQQVLGQGPQFIFQYYEKEERGRGNFPDRFSARQFPNYSSELNVNALLLGDSALYLCASSPLTSESNEQYFGPGTRLTVT.

V gene TRBV28 combines with J gene TRBJ2-2, with D hard to call. This CDR3 is built from 15 residues. From germline, CDR1 is MDHEN and CDR2 SYDVKM. V was shortened by 6 bases and J by 4 bases, with 15 bases between the two germline ends. As DNA, the CDR3 is TGTGCCAGCAGCTACGCCGACGGGCTCACCGGGGAGCTGTTTTTT. As protein: CASSYADGLTGELFF.

The chain is built from TRBV2 and TRBJ1-1; D gene uncertain. Germline-derived CDR1 and CDR2 are SNHLY and FYNNEI. This CDR3 has 13 amino acids. Trimming stripped 7 bases from V and 3 bases from J, with 12 bases between. The CDR3 here is CASILFPDTEAFF. The CDR3, as DNA: TGTGCCAGCATATTGTTCCCCGACACTGAAGCTTTCTTT.

In this sample, this clonotype turned up a few times. The chain couples TRBV5-1 to TRBJ2-1; TRBD2 matches 10 bases. CDR3 length: 17 residues. The V segment lost 0 bases and the J segment 9 bases; nucleotides outside the gene matches: 12. Germline V gene data show CDR1 as SGHRS and CDR2 as YFSETQ. CDR3 sequence: CASSLAIGSGGLLEQFF. CDR3 DNA: TGCGCCAGCAGCTTGGCCATCGGTAGCGGGGGGCTGCTTGAGCAGTTCTTC.

The chain links TRBV7-2 to TRBJ2-5; D is undetermined. This CDR3 is 14 amino acids long. CDR1 is SGHTA and CDR2 is FQGNSA in the germline V gene. V lost 5 bases and J 7 bases, leaving 17 bases between the germline ends. This CDR3 is CASSEGFPLGTQYF. CDR3 DNA sequence: TGTGCCAGCAGCGAAGGGTTTCCCTTAGGGACCCAGTACTTC.

The genes are TRBV7-2 and TRBJ2-3; 10 positions agree with TRBD1. CDR3 length equals 16 residues. Germline loops: CDR1 SGHTA, CDR2 FQGNSA. Unmatched junction bases numbered 6, after V lost 4 bases and J lost 2 bases. The CDR3 coding sequence is TGTGCCAGCAGCTCCCTTGACAGGGGGCACACAGATACGCAGTATTTT. Its translation is CASSSLDRGHTDTQYF.

This clonotype was recorded a few times. The chain recombines TRBV7-2 with TRBJ2-1, with TRBD1 matching over 9 bases. Trimming took 1 base from V and 10 from J; bases not matched to a gene: 11. This CDR3 has 16 residues. Looked up from germline, CDR1 is SGHTA and CDR2 is FQGNSA. The CDR3 nucleotides read TGTGCCAGCAGCTTAGGGGGGGCGCCGGGACAGGGAGAGCAGTTCTTC. It yields the protein CASSLGGAPGQGEQFF.

The sample holds one count of this clonotype. At one of its ends the junction is not consistent with the germline gene, which may arise from a read error. The rearrangement joins TRBV12-3 or TRBV12-4 to TRBJ2-6; possibly TRBD1 for D (5 bases). The CDR3 is made up of 15 amino acids. In DNA, the CDR3 is TGTACCAGCAGTTTAGACAGCTCTGGGGCCAACGTCCTGACTTTC. Translating it yields CTSSLDSSGANVLTF.

This clonotype was observed a handful of times. The chain carries TRBV20-1 and TRBJ2-3, with 9 bases fitting TRBD1. The V segment lost 2 bases and the J segment 3 bases; nucleotides outside the gene matches: 12. CDR3 length: 17 amino acids. Germline V lookup: CDR1 DFQATT, CDR2 SNEGSKA (reference sequence). CDR3 residues: CSARSEPRTGDTDTQYF. CDR3 DNA sequence: TGCAGTGCTAGATCCGAGCCTCGGACAGGGGATACAGATACGCAGTATTTT.

The table lists this clonotype with many counts. V gene TRBV28 combines with J gene TRBJ2-5, with 14 nucleotides matching TRBD2. CDR1 and CDR2 (germline): MDHEN, SYDVKM. This CDR3 is 16 amino acids long. V dropped 5 bases and J dropped 4; count of bases not matched to a gene: 6. The CDR3 DNA reads as TGTGCCAGCAGTCCCGGACTAGCGGGGGGTAGAGAGACCCAGTACTTC. This gives the protein CASSPGLAGGRETQYF.

Worth noting for this clonotype: At one boundary the junction diverges from the germline segment, which might be a read error. The chain couples TRBV12-3 or TRBV12-4 to TRBJ2-3, with 8 bases aligning to TRBD1. The CDR3 is 15 amino acids. Here the CDR3 reads CASSLGQGNTDAQYF. CDR3 DNA sequence: TGTGCCAGCAGTTTAGGACAGGGGAACACAGATGCGCAGTATTTT.

In this sample, this clonotype turned up a few times. The V call is TRBV29-1, the J call TRBJ2-3; D is undetermined. With 5 bases removed from V and 2 bases from J, the gap between germline ends came to 8 bases. The germline gives CDR1 SQVTM, CDR2 ANQGSEA. The CDR3 has 12 amino acids. The CDR3 region is CSVQLNTDTQYF. The CDR3 region has the DNA TGCAGCGTTCAATTAAACACAGATACGCAGTATTTT.

The count of this clonotype is one. The chain links TRBV5-1 to TRBJ1-2; D is perhaps TRBD1 (6 bases). Trimming cost V 2 bases and J 4 bases, with 15 bases left between them. Germline CDR1 SGHRS, CDR2 YFSETQ. This CDR3 region has 15 residues. The CDR3 DNA is TGCGCCAGCAGCTTTGTTATCGGGGGGGCCTATGGCTACACCTTC. Translated, it gives CASSFVIGGAYGYTF.

This clonotype showed up just a few times. This rearrangement joins TRBV12-3 or TRBV12-4 to TRBJ2-4, with D possibly being TRBD2 (6 bases). This CDR3 has 14 residues. V lost 3 bases and J lost 5, with 11 bases in between. Here the CDR3 DNA reads TGTGCCAGCAGTTTGTGGAGGGGCGAAAACATTCAGTACTTC. Translating it yields CASSLWRGENIQYF.

This clonotype was seen a few times. The genes are TRBV10-3 and TRBJ1-1; D is unresolved. With 2 bases removed from V and 8 bases from J, the gap between germline ends came to 15 bases. The CDR3 totals 14 residues. Germline V gene sequence: CDR1 ENHRY, CDR2 SYGVKD. CDR3 DNA: TGTGCCATCAGTGAGAGTCAAGGCTCTGCCGAAGCTTTCTTT. It yields the protein CAISESQGSAEAFF.

The J gene is TRBJ2-4, the V gene TRBV20-1; 7 bases fit TRBD1. The J call may be in error: the DNA end matches TRBJ2-7 better. Germline loops: CDR1 DFQATT, CDR2 SNEGSKA (reference sequence). The CDR3 loop spans 15 amino acids. CDR3: CSARDGQEVSYEQYF. The CDR3 nucleotides are TGCAGTGCTAGAGATGGACAGGAGGTTTCCTACGAGCAGTACTTC.

J is TRBJ2-1 and V is TRBV7-9, with TRBD2 as a possible D gene (5 bases). Germline values: CDR1 SEHNR, CDR2 FQNEAQ (reference sequence). The CDR3 sequence is 15 residues long. Trimming removed 0 bases from V and 13 bases from J, with 19 bases in between. The CDR3, as DNA: TGTGCCAGCAGCTTAGCAGGGAAGACCTGGGAGACCCAGTTCTTC. Its translation: CASSLAGKTWETQFF.

The chain combines TRBV10-3 with TRBJ2-1; D unresolved. With 10 bases removed from V and 5 bases from J, the gap between germline ends came to 15 bases. This CDR3 region has 13 residues. CDR1 ENHRY and CDR2 SYGVKD come from the germline V gene. CDR3 in DNA: TGTGCCACCAGGCAGTTTGTGGACAATGAGCAGTTCTTC. Encoded protein: CATRQFVDNEQFF.

This chain connects TRBV7-8 to TRBJ1-1; D possibly corresponds to TRBD1 (6 bases). Trimming took 4 bases from V and 7 from J, leaving 13 bases between them. The CDR3 has 13 amino acids. CDR1 is SGHVS and CDR2 is FQNEAQ in the germline V gene. In DNA form, the CDR3 reads TGTGCCAGCAGCTCGCCCGAGGGGGTTGAAGCTTTCTTT. Protein sequence: CASSSPEGVEAFF.

The rearrangement links TRBV20-1 to TRBJ2-7; D possibly corresponds to TRBD2 (6 bases). Germline CDR1 is DFQATT and CDR2 is SNEGSKA (reference sequence). This CDR3 contains 14 residues. V lost 5 bases and J 4 bases, leaving 18 bases between the germline ends. CDR3 in amino acids: CSAPPRLGSYEQYF. The CDR3 DNA reads as TGCAGTGCTCCCCCCAGACTAGGATCGTACGAGCAGTACTTC.

The chain has TRBV2 and TRBJ1-2; no reliable D call. Trimming took 1 base from V and 5 from J, leaving 14 bases between them. This CDR3 region has 15 residues. Per the germline V gene, CDR1 is SNHLY and CDR2 is FYNNEI. In DNA, the CDR3 is TGTGCCAGCAGTGAAGTCCACAGCCTTTGGTATGGCTACACCTTC. It translates to CASSEVHSLWYGYTF.

This clonotype came up a few times. The chain is built from TRBV7-3 and TRBJ2-5; possibly TRBD1 for D (5 bases). CDR1 SGHTA and CDR2 FQGTGA come from the germline V gene. Trimming stripped 1 base from V and 5 bases from J, with 20 bases between. The CDR3 is 17 residues long. In nucleotides, the CDR3 is TGTGCCAGCAGCTTAAAGTTCTTCGACAGAAGAGGTGAGACCCAGTACTTC. Translating gives CASSLKFFDRRGETQYF.